These T cell receptor beta chains were read from a single sample in a study. TCRdb re-called the 5' RACE reads with MiXCR, one entry per CDR3 protein. The table lists roughly 11,000 distinct CDR3 sequences, under 35% of them singletons, with approximately 3.2% in the top ten. Sequenced sample: Tregs sorted from a lymph node. The receptors stem from a female donor with breast cancer. Each CDR3 is given with its conserved first and last residue. Fields, in order: clone size, V gene, J gene, D gene, CDR3 DNA, CDR3 protein. The D gene is left open where the match is weak. Only part of the rows carry a size: once, few, many, or a class if the clone is expanded.

>NA|TRBV19|TRBJ1-1|NA
TGTGCCAGTAGTATATCGTGGGAGACTGAAGCTTTCTTT
CASSISWETEAFF
>few|TRBV24-1|TRBJ2-1|NA
TGTGCCACCATGGAACGGGAGCGCCGGAATGAGCAGTTCTTC
CATMERERRNEQFF
>NA|TRBV20-1|TRBJ1-5|TRBD1
TGCAGTGCCTCCAGACAGGGGATTACACACCAGCCCCAGCATTTT
CSASRQGITHQPQHF
>NA|TRBV11-2|TRBJ1-5|NA
TGTGCCGGCAGCGTGGCAGAAGCTCAGCCCCAGCATTTT
CAGSVAEAQPQHF
>medium-sized|TRBV20-1|TRBJ2-7|TRBD2
TGCAGTGCCAATCTCAATCTAGCGGGAGTATACGAGCAGTACTTC
CSANLNLAGVYEQYF
>few|TRBV6-5|TRBJ2-1|NA
TGTGCCAGCAGAACCCTTGCGGGGAACTCCTACAATGAGCAGTTCTTC
CASRTLAGNSYNEQFF
>medium-sized|TRBV25-1|TRBJ2-7|TRBD2
TGTGCCAGCAGTGAAGGACTAGGCGAGCAGTACTTC
CASSEGLGEQYF
>many|TRBV19|TRBJ2-7|NA
TGTGCCAGTAGTATTAGCGGCGCCACCTACGAGCAGTACTTC
CASSISGATYEQYF
>NA|TRBV19|TRBJ2-1|TRBD2
TGTGCCAGTAGTATGGGACTAGCGGGGGCGGGCTCCTGCAATGAGCAGTTCTTC
CASSMGLAGAGSCNEQFF
>NA|TRBV11-1|TRBJ2-7|TRBD1
TGTGCCAGCAGGGGGACAGGGAATTTCTACGAGCAGTACTTC
CASRGTGNFYEQYF
>NA|TRBV7-3|TRBJ2-2|NA
TGTGCCAGCAGCTTAAATGTGGTTACAACCATGAACACCGAGGAGCTGTTTTTT
CASSLNVVTTMNTEELFF
>few|TRBV4-2|TRBJ2-2|TRBD1
TGTGCCAGCAGCCAAGGACAGGGCCTGGGGACCGGGGAGCTGTTTTTT
CASSQGQGLGTGELFF
>NA|TRBV18|TRBJ2-7|TRBD2
TGTGCCAGCTCACTGCCGGGACTAGCGCCGTACTACGAGCAGTACTTC
CASSLPGLAPYYEQYF
>NA|TRBV20-1|TRBJ2-1|TRBD2
TGCAATGCTAGAGATTTAGCGGGAGGGACTTGCAATGAGCAGTTCTTC
CNARDLAGGTCNEQFF
>NA|TRBV5-1|TRBJ2-1|TRBD2
TGCGCCAGCAGCCTCGGGACTAGCGGGAGCTTGGGGCAGTTCTTC
CASSLGTSGSLGQFF
>medium-sized|TRBV7-3|TRBJ2-1|TRBD2
TGTGCCAGCAGCTTACTGGGCGGGAGTAAGGATGAGCAGTTCTTC
CASSLLGGSKDEQFF
>many|TRBV5-4|TRBJ2-3|TRBD2
TGTGCCAGCAGCTTGTCACCCCCGACTAGCGGGAGGGGGGGTGACACAGATACGCAGTATTTT
CASSLSPPTSGRGGDTDTQYF
>NA|TRBV25-1|TRBJ2-7|TRBD1
TGTGCCAGTAGTGAGCGGACAGGTCCCGGCTCCTACGAGCAGTACTTC
CASSERTGPGSYEQYF
>many|TRBV29-1|TRBJ2-7|NA
TGCAGCGTTGAAGCCGGGGGAGGCATCGAGCAGTACTTC
CSVEAGGGIEQYF
>many|TRBV25-1|TRBJ2-2|NA
TGTGCCAGCAGTGAATTTTGGGGGGCTGAGCCCGGGGAGCTGTTTTTT
CASSEFWGAEPGELFF
>medium-sized|TRBV7-9|TRBJ1-5|NA
TGTGCCAGCAGCTTAGGTAGTAGTCAGCCCCAGCATTTT
CASSLGSSQPQHF
>many|TRBV4-1|TRBJ1-1|NA
TGCGCCAGCAGCCAAGAGGGGGTGGGAGGGGGCACTGAAGCTTTCTTT
CASSQEGVGGGTEAFF
>medium-sized|TRBV9|TRBJ2-1|TRBD2
TGTGCCAGCAGCGCTAGCGGGATGTGGGATGAGCAGTTCTTC
CASSASGMWDEQFF
>many|TRBV28|TRBJ1-1|NA
TGTGCCAGCAGTTCCCCCGGGACTCTCACCCAAGCTTTCTTT
CASSSPGTLTQAFF
>medium-sized|TRBV5-1|TRBJ1-1|NA
TGCGCCAGCAGGACAGGGAACACTGAAGCTTTCTTT
CASRTGNTEAFF
>medium-sized|TRBV5-1|TRBJ2-1|TRBD1
TGCGCCAGCAGCACCCCAACAGGGGGCACTACCCACTCCTACAATGAGCAGTTCTTC
CASSTPTGGTTHSYNEQFF
>medium-sized|TRBV6-5|TRBJ1-5|TRBD1
TGTGCCAGCAGTAGGGACAGCAATAGCAATCAGCCCCAGCATTTT
CASSRDSNSNQPQHF
>many|TRBV6-5|TRBJ1-1|NA
TGTGCCAGTCATCAGGGAGAGTACACTGAAGCTTTCTTT
CASHQGEYTEAFF
>medium-sized|TRBV4-2|TRBJ2-7|TRBD1
TGTGCCAGCAGCCTTCCGGGACAGGGGGATCACGAGCAGTACTTC
CASSLPGQGDHEQYF
>many|TRBV6-6|TRBJ1-3|TRBD1
TGTGCCAGCAGTTACCTGGGACAGGGGGCCAACACCATATATTTT
CASSYLGQGANTIYF
>many|TRBV27|TRBJ1-1|NA
TGTGCCAGCAGCTCAACGGTGGGGGGGGAAGCTTTCTTT
CASSSTVGGEAFF
>medium-sized|TRBV12-3/TRBV12-4|TRBJ2-3|NA
TGTGCCAGCAGTCCCCGGACGGGAGATACGCAGTATTTT
CASSPRTGDTQYF
>NA|TRBV30|TRBJ1-5|NA
TGTGCCTGGGCCAGACAGGACAATCAGCCCCAGCATTTT
CAWARQDNQPQHF
>medium-sized|TRBV7-9|TRBJ2-1|TRBD2
TGTGCCAGCAGCTTAGGGACTAGCGGATTAAGCTCCTACAATGAGCAGTTCTTC
CASSLGTSGLSSYNEQFF
>many|TRBV2|TRBJ2-2|TRBD1
TGTGCCACGAGGACAGGGTCGAACACCGGGGAGCTGTTTTTT
CATRTGSNTGELFF
>medium-sized|TRBV9|TRBJ1-1|NA
TGTGCCAGCGGGGACACTGAAGCTTTCTTT
CASGDTEAFF
>many|TRBV20-1|TRBJ2-1|NA
TGCAGTGCTAGACGGGCAGGGCCATACAATGAGCAGTTCTTC
CSARRAGPYNEQFF
>medium-sized|TRBV6-5|TRBJ1-1|NA
TGTGCCAGCAGTGACCGGGGACGGAGAAACACTGAAGCTTTCTTT
CASSDRGRRNTEAFF
>many|TRBV19|TRBJ2-3|NA
TGTGCCAGTAGAACGGAGGGCCTTACAGATACGCAGTATTTT
CASRTEGLTDTQYF
>many|TRBV27|TRBJ2-7|NA
TGTGCCAGCAGTTGGGGGGCAGGGAGTCATGAGCAGTACTTC
CASSWGAGSHEQYF
>NA|TRBV20-1|TRBJ2-7|NA
TGCAGTGTAAGCCACCCCTACGGGCAGTACTTC
CSVSHPYGQYF
>many|TRBV5-6|TRBJ1-5|NA
TGTGCCAGCAGCTGGGGACCGACAGCACAGCAGCCCCAGCATTTT
CASSWGPTAQQPQHF
>medium-sized|TRBV20-1|TRBJ1-2|TRBD1
TGCAGTGCTTCCGGGACAGTCAACTATGGCTACACCTTC
CSASGTVNYGYTF
>medium-sized|TRBV7-9|TRBJ1-3|NA
TGTGCCAGCAGCGTCTTGGGGGGGATGAGCTCTGGAAACACCATATATTTT
CASSVLGGMSSGNTIYF
>medium-sized|TRBV20-1|TRBJ1-5|NA
TGCAGTGCTAGAGATATGGGTTACAGCAATCAGCCCCAGCATTTT
CSARDMGYSNQPQHF
>many|TRBV3-1|TRBJ2-7|NA
TGTGCCAGCAGCCACGGGGCAGGGGCACCCTACGAGCAGTACTTC
CASSHGAGAPYEQYF
>NA|TRBV20-1|TRBJ2-1|NA
TGCAGTGCCAGGACTGGCTTTGGCGCTAATGAGCAGTTCTTC
CSARTGFGANEQFF
>NA|TRBV10-2|TRBJ2-7|TRBD2
TGCGCCATCAAAGCCGGGGAGGGGACTAGCGTGACCTACGGGCAGTACTTC
CAIKAGEGTSVTYGQYF
>many|TRBV11-2|TRBJ2-1|NA
TGTGCCAGCAGCTTAGAAGGGGCCCCCTACAATGAGCAGTTCTTC
CASSLEGAPYNEQFF
>NA|TRBV6-5|TRBJ2-2|NA
TGTGCCAGCAGTTACTCGATGGGTGGCGGCGGGGAGCTGTTTTTT
CASSYSMGGGGELFF
>many|TRBV6-1|TRBJ1-2|NA
TGTGCCAGCTCTAATCAGGACAGCAAAGCTCTTCTCTATGGCTACACCTTC
CASSNQDSKALLYGYTF
>medium-sized|TRBV10-2|TRBJ1-4|NA
TGCGCCAGCGTCGGTTTTCCACCAACTAATGAAAAACTGTTTTTT
CASVGFPPTNEKLFF
>medium-sized|TRBV12-3/TRBV12-4|TRBJ2-7|NA
TGTGCCAGCAGCGCTAGCTACGAGCAGTACTTC
CASSASYEQYF